Shown below are 20 T cell receptor beta chains from a single sample sequenced in a study of T-cell memory formation after mild COVID-19. TCRdb processed the 5' RACE reads anew with MiXCR; each CDR3 protein has one entry. The sample has around 390,000 distinct CDR3 sequences, 16% seen once; the top ten hold about 22%. Sequencing was done on a sample of PBMCs or a T cell subset sorted from them (not recorded which). These receptors all stem from a man aged 18 to 35 who had mild COVID-19 (a few samples of this study predate the infection). Cell type and time point are not known.

CDR3 loop: CSAPRPGVNTEAFF. The CDR3 nucleotides read TGCAGTGCTCCCCGTCCAGGAGTGAACACTGAAGCTTTCTTT. The J gene is TRBJ1-1, the V gene TRBV20-1; D gene uncertain. Germline CDR1 reads DFQATT; CDR2 reads SNEGSKA (reference sequence). There are 14 residues in the CDR3. The V end lost 5 bases, the J end lost 0 bases, and 13 bases lay between the germline ends.

This clonotype was seen a handful of times. The chain carries TRBV7-8 and TRBJ2-5, with D tentatively TRBD1 (6 bases). In germline, CDR1 is SGHVS, CDR2 FQNEAQ. V was clipped by 2 bases and J by 5 bases, with 15 bases between them. CDR3 size: 15 residues. The CDR3 spells CASSLWAGDRETQYF. CDR3 coding DNA: TGTGCCAGCAGCTTATGGGCAGGGGATCGGGAGACCCAGTACTTC. Combining the CDR3 with reference TRBV7-8 and TRBJ2-5 gives the whole variable domain GAGVSQSPRYKVAKRGQDVALRCDPISGHVSLFWYQQALGQGPEFLTYFQNEAQLDKSGLPSDRFFAERPEGSVSTLKIQRTQQEDSAVYLCASSLWAGDRETQYFGPGTRLLVL.

This clonotype was detected ten times or more. V and J are TRBV6-4 and TRBJ2-1, with D possibly called TRBD1 or TRBD2 (5 bases each). CDR3 length: 14 residues. The V end was cut by 5 bases, the J end by 5 bases, with 13 bases between. Looked up from germline, CDR1 is MRHNA and CDR2 is SNTAGT. CDR3 residues: CASSLTGTNNEQFF. CDR3 in DNA: TGTGCCAGCAGTCTTACCGGGACCAACAATGAGCAGTTCTTC.

This clonotype was observed a few times. The gene calls are TRBV9 and TRBJ2-3; 11 bases agree with TRBD2. With V trimmed by 3 bases and J by 4 bases, 7 bases remained unmatched. CDR3 size: 16 residues. Germline V gene data show CDR1 as SGDLS and CDR2 as YYNGEE. DNA of the CDR3: TGTGCCAGCAGCGGCGTAGCGGGGGGGCCCCCAGATACGCAGTATTTT. It encodes CASSGVAGGPPDTQYF.

This clonotype was picked up a small number of times. The chain employs TRBV27 and TRBJ2-7; a possible D gene is TRBD1 (6 bases). This CDR3 is 13 amino acids long. Germline V gene data show CDR1 as MNHEY and CDR2 as SMNVEV (reference sequence). V dropped 5 bases and J dropped 2 bases, with 10 bases sitting between them. CDR3 nucleotide sequence: TGTGCCAGCAGTATACAGGGAACCTACGAGCAGTACTTC. As protein: CASSIQGTYEQYF.

The chain has TRBV11-2 and TRBJ2-5; 12 bases are shared with TRBD2. CDR1 and CDR2 from the germline V gene are SGHAT and FQNNGV. The CDR3 has 17 amino acids. Trimming removed 5 bases from V and 2 bases from J; junction bases left unmatched: 9. The CDR3 spells CASSPIRGTSGQETQYF. CDR3 nucleotide sequence: TGTGCCAGCAGCCCCATCAGGGGGACTAGCGGGCAAGAGACCCAGTACTTC.

This clonotype came up a few times. The chain combines TRBV10-3 with TRBJ2-1; possibly TRBD2 for D (6 bases). This CDR3 contains 16 residues. Germline assignment: CDR1 ENHRY and CDR2 SYGVKD. Trimming removed 4 bases from V and 6 bases from J, with 19 bases in between. As DNA, the CDR3 is TGTGCCATCAGTGGACCCGGGACGCGGGGACCCAATGAGCAGTTCTTC. It is translated as CAISGPGTRGPNEQFF.

This clonotype was picked up a small number of times. The rearrangement joins TRBV4-3 to TRBJ2-4; maybe TRBD1 (5 bases). The CDR3 totals 15 residues. The germline V gene encodes CDR1 LGHNA and CDR2 YSLEER. V lost 2 bases and J 9 bases, leaving 17 bases between the germline ends. The CDR3 nucleotides are TGCGCCAGCAGCCAATCAGCCGTTCAGGGTGGCATTCAGTACTTC. It specifies CASSQSAVQGGIQYF.

This clonotype was observed many times. The rearrangement joins TRBV7-2 to TRBJ2-7, with 7 bases lining up with TRBD1. The J segment lost 5 bases and the V segment lost 1 base, leaving 2 bases of the junction unmatched. This CDR3 is built from 13 residues. Looked up from germline, CDR1 is SGHTA and CDR2 is FQGNSA. For the CDR3, the DNA is TGTGCCAGCAGCTTAGGACAGGGAGACGAGCAGTACTTC. Translating it yields CASSLGQGDEQYF.

This clonotype has only one observation. The chain combines TRBV30 with TRBJ1-6; D is undetermined. The germline V gene encodes CDR1 GTSNPN and CDR2 SVGIG (reference sequence). Trimming left V 2 bases short and J 4 bases short, with 18 bases between. CDR3 length equals 17 residues. CDR3 coding DNA: TGTGCCTGGAGTTTAGGACCTGATTTATTTTATAATTCACCCCTCCACTTT. Its protein is CAWSLGPDLFYNSPLHF.

This clonotype was counted only a few times. The chain couples TRBV7-9 to TRBJ2-7; D is unresolved. Trimming removed 5 bases at V and 2 bases at J, with 4 bases between. The CDR3 spans 11 residues. From germline, CDR1 is SEHNR and CDR2 FQNEAQ (reference sequence). In DNA form, the CDR3 reads TGTGCCAGCAGCGCGCCCTACGAGCAGTACTTC. Residues: CASSAPYEQYF.

This clonotype was detected a few times. This chain links TRBV11-2 with TRBJ1-2; D ambiguous. The CDR3 loop spans 11 amino acids. V shed 11 bases and J shed 2 bases, with 9 bases lying between them. Germline-derived CDR1 and CDR2 are SGHAT and FQNNGV. The CDR3 protein is CAVGSNYGYTF. The CDR3 region has the DNA TGTGCCGTTGGGTCCAACTATGGCTACACCTTC.

This clonotype was found many times. J is TRBJ2-3 and V is TRBV12-3 or TRBV12-4; weak D call: TRBD1 (6 bases). The CDR3 contains 15 residues. The ends were cut back, 6 bases at V and 4 bases at J, with 17 bases in the middle. DNA of the CDR3: TGTGCCAGCAGCAACCGGGACATAAGAGCAGATACGCAGTATTTT. Its translation is CASSNRDIRADTQYF.

The genes are TRBV7-6 and TRBJ2-2, with D hard to call. Germline V gives CDR1 SGHVS, CDR2 FNYEAQ. Trimming left V 7 bases short and J 7 bases short, with 10 bases between. The CDR3 is 12 amino acids. CDR3: CASISVGGELFF. In DNA form, the CDR3 reads TGTGCCAGCATCTCCGTAGGCGGGGAGCTGTTTTTT.

This clonotype was recorded at least ten times. This chain joins TRBV7-9 and TRBJ2-5; TRBD2 agrees at 13 bases. Germline V gene data show CDR1 as SEHNR and CDR2 as FQNEAQ (reference sequence). The CDR3 contains 15 residues. V trimming: 5 bases; J trimming: 5 bases; junction bases outside the gene matches: 5. CDR3 loop: CASSPGLAGLETQYF. CDR3 DNA sequence: TGTGCCAGCAGCCCGGGACTAGCGGGGTTGGAGACCCAGTACTTC.

This clonotype appeared a few times. This sequence joins TRBV7-2 and TRBJ2-5; no firm D call. CDR1 is SGHTA, CDR2 FQGNSA, per germline. This CDR3 is 13 amino acids long. Deletions cut 2 bases from V and 3 bases from J, with 7 bases between. The CDR3 bases are TGTGCCAGCAGCTTAAATTTTGAAGAGACCCAGTACTTC. This translates into CASSLNFEETQYF.

V is TRBV7-9 and J is TRBJ2-5; D is possibly TRBD2 (6 bases). Germline V CDR1 and CDR2: SEHNR, FQNEAQ (reference sequence). The length of the CDR3 is 17 residues. Trimming stripped 0 bases from V and 0 bases from J, with 14 bases between. Written as DNA, the CDR3 is TGTGCCAGCAGCTTAGCTGGGCGGGGTCCTGACCAAGAGACCCAGTACTTC. Protein sequence: CASSLAGRGPDQETQYF.

The chain combines TRBV7-8 with TRBJ2-7; TRBD2 matches 9 bases. CDR1 SGHVS and CDR2 FQNEAQ come from the germline V gene. J gave up 7 bases and V 5 bases, and 6 bases lay outside the gene matches. This CDR3 has 13 residues. The CDR3 reads CASSTRTSVEQYV. CDR3 DNA: TGTGCCAGCAGCACCCGGACTAGCGTTGAGCAGTACGTC.

This clonotype has a handful of counts. The chain couples TRBV7-8 to TRBJ2-5; the D is unclear. The CDR3 extends over 14 amino acids. The V gene's germline CDR1 is SGHVS and CDR2 FQNEAQ. Trimming left V 1 base short and J 5 bases short, with 11 bases between. The CDR3, as DNA: TGTGCCAGCAGCTTAGACCGACCCCAGGAGACCCAGTACTTC. It translates to CASSLDRPQETQYF.

This clonotype came up a few times. This sequence joins TRBV7-6 and TRBJ2-7; the D gene is possibly TRBD1 (7 bases). V dropped 5 bases and J dropped 0 bases, with 20 bases sitting between them. CDR3 size: 17 residues. The germline CDR1 and CDR2 sequences are SGHVS and FNYEAQ. The CDR3 DNA reads as TGTGCCAGCAGCAAACTCCCTGCGGGACAGAACTCCTACGAGCAGTACTTC. This translates into CASSKLPAGQNSYEQYF.